This T cell receptor (beta chain) was obtained from a study of T cell responses to AZD1222 COVID-19 vaccine (dated by TCRdb to the early 2020s). In terms of the full investigation: Because spike-specific TCR depth and breadth did not differ between the two schedules, AZD1222 recipients who got a second dose at roughly 4 weeks were pooled with those who got a second dose at roughly 12 weeks. Trial participants were enrolled into age subgroups of 18-55, 56-69 and 70-plus years, which contained around 150, 29 and 61 TCR-sequenced participants, respectively. A total of under 250 trial participants underwent TCR sequencing, of whom about 200 had received two doses of AZD1222 and around 26 had received two doses of the MenACWY control vaccine.

The CDR3 regions of human TCRbeta chains were analyzed by immunosequencing. The paper's processing steps were these. Repertoire TCRs were checked for matches against a reference library of SARS-CoV-2-specific TCRs that had been generated using the MIRA antigen-specificity platform. Breadth meant the fraction of unique TCRs that were SARS-CoV-2-associated, whereas depth meant the fraction of total T cells that were SARS-CoV-2-associated. Using the MIRA data, each spike-specific TCR was mapped to the spike region that the TCR reacts to and placed in a CD4 or CD8 class. Log10-transformed breadth and depth values were compared by one-way ANOVA with Sidak's multiple comparisons tests. In TCRdb, the immuneACCESS table is reduced to in-frame sequences with V and J assigned. These tables do not hold every clone; where another copy was compared, an unresolved V gene accounts for under half, and the others remain unexplained. V and J calls plus clone size are reproduced from that table; the DNA served to infer D and trimming. This sample lists 150,000 to 200,000 clones; 92% were detected once. The ten top clones hold approximately 1.5% of the sample.

In the paper's terms, the time point label means: baseline before first vaccination. Vaccinee samples came from UK trials COV001 and COV002, including a single-blind randomized controlled phase 2/3 trial of AZD1222 (ChAdOx1 nCoV-19) in healthy adults. Trial participant PBMC samples were collected at day 0 and day 28 after the second dose for TCRbeta chain sequencing. Broader findings and caveats from the paper: Because no samples from the day 14 peak response were available, repertoires could be characterized only after the peak T cell response. After two AZD1222 doses, spike-specific TCR breadth and depth were significantly higher than at day 0 and than in MenACWY recipients. Conclusions about previously exposed vaccinees are limited because only a handful of AZD1222 recipients were SARS-CoV-2 seropositive at baseline. Reportedly, close to half of the unique spike-specific TCRs recognized epitopes lying outside the regions that are mutated in the B.1.351 and B.1.1.7 variants. CD4 TCRs associated with the vaccine covered the entire spike protein, and the dominant responses were in regions 160-218 and 743-854. The 56-69-year group was small, and its depth increase did not reach significance, likely because of low power. Participants were mostly white British and included more females than males, and it was suggested by the authors that clonal diversity may have been underestimated.

The CDR3 starts with the cysteine, ends with the phenylalanine, and has 13 residues. Only the CDR3 part of the read is kept: 39 bases, read in frame from the first base. CDR1 SGHRS and CDR2 YFSETQ were looked up in the germline V gene. V and J are truncated by 4 bases and 4 bases respectively, leaving an intervening sequence of 12 bases. Concerning this clone: Its antigen remains undetermined. Base qualities are not recorded, but no much larger clone differs from it by a single base.

The clonotype was recovered from an adult in good health. The chain was built from TRBV5-1 and TRBJ2-7; the best D guess is TRBD2, with 5 bases matching. The material sequenced was peripheral blood, taken on day 0 of AZD1222 vaccination. The CDR3: CASSRGWEYEQYF. The nucleotide sequence reads TGCGCCAGCAGCCGAGGGTGGGAGTACGAGCAGTACTTC.